The 29 T cell receptor beta chains listed next were all sequenced from one sample in a study of post-analysis software for immune sequencing data. Study-level results: Higher frequency in patients than in controls was seen for roughly five TRBV segments, with TRBV5-6, TRBV5-1 and TRBV20-1 among them.

The antigens these receptors bind are not known. cDNA libraries for TCR beta contained unique molecular identifiers. TCRdb re-derived calls from the PCR reads in MiXCR, one entry per CDR3 protein. The sample lists about 820,000 distinct CDR3 sequences; 53% were seen once. Sequenced: blood. These TCRs come from a girl aged 10 to 17 with multiple sclerosis.

The sample holds a few counts of this clonotype. An end of the junction does not agree with germline; a read error may underlie this. J is TRBJ2-5 and V is TRBV7-7, with 13 bases identical to TRBD2. CDR1 SSHAT and CDR2 FNYEAQ come from the germline V gene (reference sequence). This CDR3 is built from 18 residues. The CDR3 DNA sequence: TGTGCTAGCAGCCGTACTAGCGGGAGGGCGCTGTCGGAAGAGACCCAGTACTTC. Its protein product is CASSRTSGRALSEETQYF.

The chain links TRBV20-1 to TRBJ2-3; 8 bases agree with TRBD1. The CDR3 totals 15 residues. V shed 3 bases and J 5 bases; nucleotides not matched to a gene: 10. Germline CDR1 is DFQATT and CDR2 is SNEGSKA (reference sequence). DNA for the CDR3: TGCAGTGCTAGCCTGGCGACAGGGGCGAAAGATACGCAGTATTTT. Translating it yields CSASLATGAKDTQYF.

This sequence joins TRBV11-1 and TRBJ2-4; 11 bases fit TRBD2. Matching the DNA end better, TRBJ2-7 makes the J call doubtful. Germline V gives CDR1 SGHAT, CDR2 FQDESV (reference sequence). The CDR3 has 17 residues. CDR3 DNA sequence: TGTGCCAGCAGCCCCGTTTCGGCTAGCGGGAGGAACTACGAGCAGTACTTC. Translating gives CASSPVSASGRNYEQYF.

This clonotype was picked up a small number of times. The V gene is TRBV6-4, the J gene TRBJ2-1; D possibly uses TRBD1 or TRBD2 (5 bases each). This CDR3 is 16 amino acids long. Germline V lookup: CDR1 MRHNA, CDR2 SNTAGT. V lost 4 bases, J lost 0 bases, and 13 bases lay in between. CDR3 amino acids: CASSVIGTDSYNEQFF. CDR3 nucleotides: TGTGCCAGCAGTGTGATCGGGACGGACTCCTACAATGAGCAGTTCTTC.

This sequence joins TRBV20-1 and TRBJ2-3; 11 bases map to TRBD2. CDR1 is DFQATT and CDR2 is SNEGSKA in the germline V gene (reference sequence). The length of the CDR3 is 16 residues. Trimming took 4 bases from V and 1 from J; bases not matched to a gene: 7. CDR3 nucleotides: TGCAGTGCTACGAGACTAGCGGGGAAGGGCACAGATACGCAGTATTTT. This translates into CSATRLAGKGTDTQYF.

The genes are TRBV10-3 and TRBJ2-5, with 9 bases lining up with TRBD1. TRBJ2-7 explains the end of the DNA better; the J call may be wrong. Germline CDR1 ENHRY, CDR2 SYGVKD. This CDR3 spans 13 amino acids. CDR3: CAISPGQGNEQYF. DNA for the CDR3: TGTGCCATCAGCCCGGGACAGGGCAACGAGCAGTACTTC.

The chain has TRBV30 and TRBJ2-1; TRBD2 agrees at 11 bases. V was pared by 4 bases and J by 8 bases, with 1 base of the junction left unmatched. The germline CDR1 and CDR2 sequences are GTSNPN and SVGIG (reference sequence). The CDR3 loop spans 12 amino acids. DNA for the CDR3: TGTGCCTGGAATAGCGGGGGGGATGAGCAGTTCTTC. It is translated as CAWNSGGDEQFF.

In this sample, this clonotype turned up a few times. The rearrangement links TRBV29-1 to TRBJ2-5, with D tentatively TRBD2 (6 bases). The CDR3 is made up of 12 amino acids. Per germline, CDR1 SQVTM and CDR2 ANQGSEA. V dropped 5 bases and J dropped 5 bases, with 12 bases sitting between them. The CDR3 protein is CSVRLGVETQYF. The CDR3 DNA is TGCAGCGTTCGACTAGGGGTTGAGACCCAGTACTTC.

This chain uses TRBV7-3 with TRBJ2-3; D is perhaps TRBD1 (7 bases). The CDR3 loop spans 15 amino acids. Trimming pared 3 bases from V and 4 bases from J, leaving 14 bases between. The germline CDR1 and CDR2 sequences are SGHTA and FQGTGA. CDR3 sequence (DNA): TGTGCCAGCAGCTTTAGGACAGGAGGGGCAGATACGCAGTATTTT. Protein sequence: CASSFRTGGADTQYF.

V and J are TRBV12-3 or TRBV12-4 and TRBJ1-5; tentative D call: TRBD1 (5 bases). Trimming left V 3 bases short and J 5 bases short, with 11 bases between. CDR3 length: 14 residues. The CDR3 DNA reads as TGTGCCAGCAGTTTTGGGGGGAATTATCAGCCCCAGCATTTT. The encoded protein is CASSFGGNYQPQHF.

V is TRBV5-8 and J is TRBJ1-2, with no clear D. The germline gives CDR1 SGHTS, CDR2 YDEGEE. The CDR3 spans 13 residues. V lost 10 bases to trimming and J lost 6 bases, with 19 bases between them. CDR3 in amino acids: CAPPRPWEDGYTF. In DNA form, the CDR3 reads TGTGCCCCCCCCAGGCCATGGGAGGATGGCTACACCTTC.

On this clonotype itself: The junction shows a germline mismatch at one end, possibly a read error. The chain couples TRBV19 to TRBJ2-1; 9 nucleotides align to TRBD2. The CDR3 contains 17 residues. Germline CDR1 LNHDA, CDR2 SQIVND (reference sequence). The CDR3 region has the DNA TGTGCCAGTAGCATAGATCGGACTAGCGCGAAATACAATGAGCAGTTCTTC. Residues: CASSIDRTSAKYNEQFF. The whole variable domain, filled in from reference TRBV19 and TRBJ2-1, reads DGGITQSPKYLFRKEGQNVTLSCEQNLNHDAMYWYRQDPGQGLRLIYYSQIVNDFQKGDIAEGYSVSREKKESFPLTVTSAQKNPTAFYLCASSIDRTSAKYNEQFFGPGTRLTVL.

This chain connects TRBV4-1 to TRBJ2-7, with TRBD1 identical over 9 bases. The last part of the DNA fits TRBJ2-5 better; the J call may be wrong. Germline assignment: CDR1 MGHRA and CDR2 YSYEKL. The CDR3 contains 16 residues. The CDR3 region is CASSQDWDRVRRTQYF. The DNA for the CDR3 is TGCGCCAGCAGCCAAGATTGGGACAGGGTCAGAAGGACCCAGTACTTC.

The genes are TRBV12-3 or TRBV12-4 and TRBJ2-3; 7 bases fit TRBD1. The CDR3 has 14 amino acids. After removal of 5 bases from V and 6 bases from J, the junction contained 8 bases not matched to a gene. This CDR3 is CASSPPTGLDTQYF. The CDR3 bases are TGTGCCAGCAGTCCCCCGACAGGGTTGGATACGCAGTATTTT.

This clonotype was observed a few times. The chain couples TRBV7-9 to TRBJ2-5; D possibly corresponds to TRBD1 (6 bases). The end of the DNA is better explained by TRBJ2-7, so the J call may be wrong. The CDR3 length is 12 residues. Per germline, CDR1 SEHNR and CDR2 FQNEAQ (reference sequence). The CDR3 reads CASSSQGNEQYF. The CDR3 nucleotides read TGTGCCAGCAGCTCACAGGGAAACGAGCAGTACTTC.

This clonotype was counted once. The junction departs from the called germline gene at one end, perhaps through a read error. V and J are TRBV5-1 and TRBJ2-2, with no clear D. The CDR3 runs 16 residues. CDR1 is SGHRS and CDR2 is YFSETQ in the germline V gene. This CDR3 reads CASSLASQPRTEELFF. CDR3 DNA: TGCGCCAGCAGCTTGGCCTCTCAGCCCAGGACCGAGGAGCTGTTTTTT.

The chain uses TRBV29-1 and TRBJ2-5; D is unclear. The V end lost 4 bases, the J end lost 5 bases, and 11 bases lay between the germline ends. CDR3 length: 12 residues. Germline V gene lookup returns CDR1 SQVTM and CDR2 ANQGSEA. As DNA, the CDR3 is TGCAGCGTTGCCTCGGTGGCCGAGACCCAGTACTTC. It specifies CSVASVAETQYF.

This chain links TRBV18 with TRBJ1-2; D possibly corresponds to TRBD1 (6 bases). CDR1 and CDR2 from the germline V gene are KGHSH and LQKENI. The V gene lost 1 base and the J gene lost 7 bases, with 16 bases spanning the gap. This CDR3 contains 15 residues. CDR3 coding DNA: TGTGCCAGCTCACCACTAACAGGGCTGTCTGGTGGCTACACCTTC. Its translation is CASSPLTGLSGGYTF. Using reference TRBV18 and TRBJ1-2 for the parts outside the CDR3, the full variable domain is NAGVMQNPRHLVRRRGQEARLRCSPMKGHSHVYWYRQLPEEGLKFMVYLQKENIIDESGMPKERFSAEFPKEGPSILRIQQVVRGDSAAYFCASSPLTGLSGGYTFGSGTRLTVV.

V is TRBV3-1 and J is TRBJ2-5; the match to TRBD1 covers 7 bases. Germline V gene data show CDR1 as LGHDT and CDR2 as YNNKEL (reference sequence). V lost 2 bases and J lost 8; bases outside the gene matches: 2. The CDR3 consists of 12 residues. The CDR3 DNA is TGTGCCAGCAGCCAAAGGACAGGTACCCAGTACTTC. It is translated as CASSQRTGTQYF.

This chain uses TRBV20-1 with TRBJ1-1, with D perhaps TRBD1 (5 bases). Germline V gives CDR1 DFQATT, CDR2 SNEGSKA (reference sequence). This CDR3 has 12 amino acids. V was pared by 3 bases and J by 1 base, with 6 bases between. The CDR3 region is CSASQGNTEAFF. In DNA form, the CDR3 reads TGCAGTGCTAGTCAGGGGAACACTGAAGCTTTCTTT.

This clonotype showed up just a few times. The gene calls are TRBV27 and TRBJ1-2; D is ambiguous. The V end lost 0 bases, the J end lost 0 bases, and 8 bases lay between the germline ends. The CDR3 runs 15 residues. The germline V gene has CDR1 MNHEY and CDR2 SMNVEV (reference sequence). In nucleotides, the CDR3 is TGTGCCAGCAGTTTATCCCCCCTTTCTAACTATGGCTACACCTTC. This encodes CASSLSPLSNYGYTF.

This clonotype was seen a few times. The chain links TRBV4-1 to TRBJ2-7; no definite D call. This CDR3 has 13 residues. From germline, CDR1 is MGHRA and CDR2 YSYEKL. Deletions cut 6 bases from V and 4 bases from J, with 13 bases between. The CDR3 loop reads CASSWGMDYEQYF. DNA for the CDR3: TGCGCCAGCAGTTGGGGTATGGATTACGAGCAGTACTTC.

The CDR3 spells CASSLTGTGGNEQFF. CDR3 nucleotide sequence: TGCGCCAGCAGTCTGACCGGGACAGGGGGGAATGAGCAGTTCTTC. The chain joins TRBV5-1 to TRBJ2-1; 11 nucleotides agree with TRBD1. CDR3 length: 15 residues. Losses at the gene ends were 5 bases for V and 7 bases for J; bases not matched to a gene: 8. The germline CDR1 and CDR2 sequences are SGHRS and YFSETQ.

This clonotype has a handful of counts. This rearrangement joins TRBV10-3 to TRBJ2-7, with D perhaps TRBD1 (6 bases). The germline gives CDR1 ENHRY, CDR2 SYGVKD. Trimming stripped 4 bases from V and 0 bases from J, with 10 bases between. The CDR3 has 14 residues. The chain's CDR3 is CAISVGTTSYEQYF. Written as DNA, the CDR3 is TGTGCCATCAGTGTAGGGACAACCTCCTACGAGCAGTACTTC.

The sample holds a few counts of this clonotype. The chain joins TRBV4-2 to TRBJ2-1; 13 bases map to TRBD2. Germline values: CDR1 LGHNA, CDR2 YNFKEQ. The J segment lost 6 bases and the V segment lost 1 base, leaving 3 bases of the junction unmatched. CDR3 length: 16 amino acids. The CDR3 DNA reads as TGTGCCAGCAGCCAAGGACTAGCGGGAGGTCCCAATGAGCAGTTCTTC. Translated: CASSQGLAGGPNEQFF.

This clonotype was seen ten or more times. This chain connects TRBV7-3 to TRBJ2-5; D might be TRBD1 or TRBD2, each matching 5 bases. Germline CDR1 and CDR2: SGHTA and FQGTGA. CDR3 length: 15 amino acids. V was cut by 5 bases and J by 5 bases, with 18 bases left in between. CDR3 region: CASSPQGTWGETQYF. The CDR3 DNA reads as TGTGCCAGCAGCCCCCAGGGTACCTGGGGGGAGACCCAGTACTTC.

The rearrangement uses TRBV7-2 and TRBJ1-2; D is undetermined. The germline V gene has CDR1 SGHTA and CDR2 FQGNSA. V shed 3 bases and J shed 4 bases, with 9 bases lying between them. CDR3 length: 13 residues. Here the CDR3 DNA reads TGTGCCAGCAGCTTGAGGGAAACCTATGGCTACACCTTC. It translates to CASSLRETYGYTF.

There are a few counts of this clonotype. The rearrangement joins TRBV29-1 to TRBJ2-6; 9 bases are a match to TRBD1. The ends lost 5 bases at V and 1 base at J; junction bases unmatched: 6. The CDR3 has 16 amino acids. The V gene's germline CDR1 is SQVTM and CDR2 ANQGSEA. This chain's CDR3 is CSVRPGTGSGANVLTF. The CDR3 DNA reads TGCAGCGTTCGTCCCGGGACAGGGTCTGGGGCCAACGTCCTGACTTTC.

CDR3 sequence: CASSPRAPNINIQYF. In DNA form, the CDR3 reads TGTGCCAGCTCACCTCGGGCCCCCAACATTAATATTCAGTACTTC. The V call is TRBV18, the J call TRBJ2-4; unclear D gene. In germline, CDR1 is KGHSH, CDR2 LQKENI. Trimming pared 3 bases from V and 10 bases from J, leaving 19 bases between. There are 15 residues in the CDR3.